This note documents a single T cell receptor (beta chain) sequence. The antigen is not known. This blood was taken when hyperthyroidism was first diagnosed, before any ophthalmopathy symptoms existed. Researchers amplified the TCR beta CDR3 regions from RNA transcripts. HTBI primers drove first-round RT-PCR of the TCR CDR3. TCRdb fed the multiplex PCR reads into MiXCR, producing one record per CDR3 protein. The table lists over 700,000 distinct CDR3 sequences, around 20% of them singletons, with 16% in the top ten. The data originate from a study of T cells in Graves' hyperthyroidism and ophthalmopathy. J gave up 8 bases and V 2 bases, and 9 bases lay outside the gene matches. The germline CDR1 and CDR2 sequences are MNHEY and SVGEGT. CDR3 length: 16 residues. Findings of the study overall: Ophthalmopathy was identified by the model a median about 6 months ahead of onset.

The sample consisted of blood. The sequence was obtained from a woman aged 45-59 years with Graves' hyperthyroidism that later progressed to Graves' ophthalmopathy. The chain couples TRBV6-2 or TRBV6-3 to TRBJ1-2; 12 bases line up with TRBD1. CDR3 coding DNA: TGTGCCAGCAGTTACCCGATAGGGACAGGGGGCGCCGGCTACACCTTC. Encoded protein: CASSYPIGTGGAGYTF.